This entry is about one T cell receptor (beta chain). The target of this receptor is not known. The input lacks base qualities; no much larger clone sits a single base away. The library was obtained by the immunoSEQ multiplex PCR assay. A mixture of 60 forward primers for TCR Vbeta segments and 13 reverse primers for TCR Jbeta segments was used in the multiplex PCR. The CDR3 region of rearranged TCR beta genes was amplified from genomic DNA with a multiplex PCR assay. On the Illumina HiSeq System, the amplified TCR beta libraries were sequenced as 87-base-pair reads. In the source study's methods: In a later analysis, around 80 million unique TCR beta chains were counted across the 650 to 700 repertoires, and roughly 11 million of these chains were shared by at least two donors. To remove PCR and sequencing errors, raw reads were error-corrected and collapsed into unique sequences using a nearest-neighbor algorithm that merged closely related sequences. CDR3 sequences were aligned to IMGT reference sequences to assign V, D and J gene segments. For a sequence to be retained, a match of at least six nucleotides was required to both a V gene segment and a J gene segment. Rearrangements were called productive when the CDR3 lacked stop codons and stayed in frame with V and J; all others were non-productive. Following IMGT convention, CDR3 was defined as the stretch from the second conserved V-encoded cysteine to the conserved J-encoded phenylalanine. Sequences without an unambiguous match to a single V gene segment were excluded from the earlier analysis of about 600 of the donors. In an earlier analysis of 587 of the donors, a V segment was called functional when productive rearrangements were above 56.7%, and segregating when the standard deviation between donors exceeded 5%. A statistical classification framework was built to diagnose cytomegalovirus status from the catalog of TCR beta chain sequences. V and J gene assignment, in a later analysis, came from comparing TCR nucleotide sequences with IMGT/GENE-DB human TR gene sequences. A later analysis assigned CDR3 sequences and most-parsimonious VDJ recombination scenarios with the TCRdist pipeline. In a later analysis, every TCR beta chain was defined by the combination of its CDR3 amino acid sequence and its V-gene family, and reads without a unique V-gene family were dropped. In a later analysis, around 650 highly shared, low-generation-probability nucleotide sequences were removed to address suspected cross-contamination and a sequencing artifact. For each public chain, a later analysis derived a clonal expansion index from normalized ranks of inferred template counts within each repertoire. A later analysis computed generation probabilities with a VDJ recombination model fitted to out-of-frame rearrangements, and checked the results against IGoR. Hypergeometric tests were used in a later analysis to score TCR-TCR, TCR-HLA and TCR-CMV co-occurrence, with a repertoire-size bias correction applied to the TCR pairs. To estimate false discovery rates, a later analysis permuted the HLA or CMV assignments 20 times. In a later analysis, co-occurring TCRs were grouped using DBSCAN, with TCRdist sequence similarity added in when clustering inside HLA-allele-positive subsets. Repertoires with fewer than 30,000 or more than 120,000 public chains were left out of co-occurrence clustering, as were about five repertoires with anomalous nucleotide sharing. The source is immuneACCESS, and TCRdb retained only in-frame sequences with V and J called. Part of the clones is not carried over; for the studies checked, unresolved V genes explain less than half of this, and the remainder is unexplained. V and J calls and clone size are those listed in that table; D and trimming were worked out from the DNA. This sample comprises 100,000 to 150,000 clones, around 85% of them detected only once. The ten largest account for about 1.8% of the sample.

V and J lose 7 bases and 8 bases, and a span of 8 bases separates them. Per the germline V gene, SGHTA is the CDR1 and FQGNSA is the CDR2. The CDR3 starts with the cysteine, ends with the phenylalanine, and has 11 residues. The sequence is cut down to CDR3 DNA, 33 bases in frame from base 1. The cohort comprised 710 or so healthy bone marrow donors. At the time of sampling, every cohort member was nominally healthy, though immune exposures that went unrecorded were likely present. The donor was CMV seronegative and was included in the group of approximately 350 seronegative cohort members. Each donor provided a peripheral blood sample, and peripheral blood mononuclear cells were used for TCR beta sequencing. The Qiagen DNeasy Blood Extraction Kit was used to extract genomic DNA from the blood cell samples. This record belongs to a study of cytomegalovirus exposure and HLA in healthy donors (TCRdb year 2017). Regarding the research as a whole: According to an earlier analysis of a few hundred of the donors, 150 million to 200 million T cells yielded over 90 million unique TCR beta sequences and approximately 300 Gb of sequence data. Approximately 310 gigabases of sequencing data and approximately 85 million unique TCR sequences were included in an early release covering several hundred HLA-typed donors. Among the approximately 420 genotyped donors, 81% belonged to the genetic ancestry cluster associated with self-reported Caucasian donors. The study was designed to test whether signatures of past pathogen exposure could be identified by cataloging public T cell receptors. The T cell repertoires of several hundred subjects were profiled by immunosequencing and related to cytomegalovirus serostatus. In addition to the first cohort of 666 subjects, a separate validation cohort of around 110 different subjects was used. To predict cytomegalovirus infection status, the study brought together high-throughput TCR immunosequencing, statistical association of individual TCRs with disease status, and machine learning. A later analysis re-analyzed previously published TCR beta repertoires from 500 to 700 donors and added high-resolution HLA genotyping to study TCR occurrence patterns. In the later analysis, no new phenotypic data were used to find candidate immune exposures; instead, reliance was placed on TCR beta sequences and their occurrence across donors. An earlier analysis of about 600 of the donors used high-throughput TCR beta sequencing to judge whether each TCR beta V gene segment behaved as functional or pseudogenic. Donor age, sex, ethnicity and CMV serostatus were compiled alongside the repertoire data. Genome-wide SNP genotypes for about 65% of the roughly 670 donors were used in a later genetic analysis, which treated that subset as a discovery cohort. Every discovery cohort repertoire had been produced on one sequencing platform. HLA typing included class I and class II loci at four-digit resolution. The number of typed donors differed by locus: roughly 629-630 for A, B, C, DRB1 and DQB1; approximately 520 for DQA1; about 600 for DPA1; and 400 to 480 for DPB1. Because of strong linkage in the cohort, a handful of DR-DQ haplotypes were treated as single units for association and clustering. Among about 360 genotyped donors of the cohort, an average of around 240,000 unique TCR beta nucleotide sequences were sequenced per donor, about a sixth of them non-productive. What the study reported, not specific to this receptor: In an earlier analysis of approximately 590 of the donors, most TCR beta V segments appeared in productive rearrangements about 87% or about 30% of the time, broadly matching IMGT annotations. In a later analysis, HLA-associated TCR beta chains showed more clonal expansion and lower generation probabilities than non-associated chains that were equally common. HLA typing was unavailable for some donors at each locus, so association tests used only the typed subset. A further reported finding was that TCR beta sequences accurately predicted the HLA-A and HLA-B alleles for most subjects in the first cohort. According to a later analysis, parvovirus B19, influenza, CMV and Epstein-Barr virus appeared linked to several top co-occurrence clusters. The cohort was sequenced for TCR beta chains only, and without alpha or paired-chain data the features that could be detected were limited. In a later genetic analysis, fewer N-insertions in productive TCRs were reported among donors in an Asian-associated ancestry cluster than the roughly 640-donor mean. Linkage disequilibrium might explain the correlated functional status among segregating V segments, but an unknown experimental factor could not be ruled out. The only immune exposure information available for the cohort was CMV serostatus. The earlier analysis of 587 of the donors excluded 15 to 20 rarely observed V segments, including chromosome 9 orphons, because counts were too low. A cluster of highly shared sequence variants was judged likely to be a technical artifact of the sequencing pipeline. Most CMV-associated TCR beta chains appeared to be HLA-restricted in a later analysis, and the HLA associations seemed to be driven largely by CMV exposure. An association between a missense DCLRE1C variant and V-gene and J-gene trimming of TCR beta chains was found in a later genetic analysis and replicated in an independent cohort. The authors suggested that the approach could potentially be generalized to other disease states and immunological phenotypes. Presence/absence analyses assumed roughly uniform sequencing depth across donors, an assumption that may not hold. Most TCR sequences were seen in very few donors, while some public TCRs were found in many individuals. Because the 87-base-pair reads could not distinguish some IMGT-functional V segments, including TRBV6-2 and TRBV6-3, those segments were excluded. In both the original and validation cohorts, the classifier was reported to diagnose cytomegalovirus status with high specificity and sensitivity. At a false discovery rate of 0.05, a later analysis linked 16,951 TCR beta sequences to specific HLA alleles. In vitro tests confirmed that a few of the cytomegalovirus-associated TCR beta chains recognize cytomegalovirus antigens. Strong co-occurrence of HLA alleles, especially DR and DQ, made assigning TCR associations to individual alleles difficult. The study gave a list of under 200 TCR beta chains associated with cytomegalovirus. According to a later analysis, TCR association rates differed among HLA loci, with DRB1 alleles showing the most associated TCRs and HLA-C alleles showing the fewest.

This TCR came from a boy aged 5-17 years in good health and CMV-seronegative. The chain is encoded by TRBV7-2 joined to TRBJ2-2; no D gene is confidently identified. Material for sequencing was PBMCs. The CDR3 sequence is CASTLLGELFF. The DNA is as follows: TGTGCCAGCACCCTTCTAGGGGAGCTGTTTTTT.